Below, one T cell receptor (beta chain) is given with its context. This record comes from a study of blood T cell repertoires in COVID-19. Study summary: Acute-phase and convalescent COVID-19 samples originated in the United States, Italy and Spain. The analysed material was cDNA or gDNA that came from T cells, B-cell-depleted T cells, or PBMCs.

Seattle cases were enrolled at active infection and followed longitudinally. Germline CDR1 is SGHVS and CDR2 is FQNEAQ. This CDR3 contains 13 residues. The ends were cut back, 4 bases at V and 3 bases at J, with 10 bases in the middle. Generated by immunoSEQ multiplex PCR, the TCRdb table keeps only in-frame clones and is missing some. This table holds some 270,000 clones, around 86% found once. The chain joins TRBV7-8 to TRBJ2-7; D is ambiguous. The specimen sequenced was peripheral blood. This TCR came from a woman older than 75 with COVID-19, enrolled during active disease. CDR3 protein: CASSSQAGYEQYF. In DNA form, the CDR3 reads TGTGCCAGCAGCTCCCAGGCCGGCTACGAGCAGTACTTC.